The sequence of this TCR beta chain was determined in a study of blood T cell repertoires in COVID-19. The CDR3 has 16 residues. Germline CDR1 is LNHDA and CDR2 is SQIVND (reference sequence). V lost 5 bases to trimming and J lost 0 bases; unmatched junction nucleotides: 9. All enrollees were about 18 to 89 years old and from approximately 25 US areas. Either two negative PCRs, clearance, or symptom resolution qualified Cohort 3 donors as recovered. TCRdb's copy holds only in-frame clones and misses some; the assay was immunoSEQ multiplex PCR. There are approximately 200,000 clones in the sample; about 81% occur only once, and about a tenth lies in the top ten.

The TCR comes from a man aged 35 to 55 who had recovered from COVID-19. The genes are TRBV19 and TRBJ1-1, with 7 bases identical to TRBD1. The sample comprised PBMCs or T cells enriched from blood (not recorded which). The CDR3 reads CASSVGTALMNTEAFF. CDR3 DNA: TGTGCCAGTAGTGTCGGGACAGCACTAATGAACACTGAAGCTTTCTTT.